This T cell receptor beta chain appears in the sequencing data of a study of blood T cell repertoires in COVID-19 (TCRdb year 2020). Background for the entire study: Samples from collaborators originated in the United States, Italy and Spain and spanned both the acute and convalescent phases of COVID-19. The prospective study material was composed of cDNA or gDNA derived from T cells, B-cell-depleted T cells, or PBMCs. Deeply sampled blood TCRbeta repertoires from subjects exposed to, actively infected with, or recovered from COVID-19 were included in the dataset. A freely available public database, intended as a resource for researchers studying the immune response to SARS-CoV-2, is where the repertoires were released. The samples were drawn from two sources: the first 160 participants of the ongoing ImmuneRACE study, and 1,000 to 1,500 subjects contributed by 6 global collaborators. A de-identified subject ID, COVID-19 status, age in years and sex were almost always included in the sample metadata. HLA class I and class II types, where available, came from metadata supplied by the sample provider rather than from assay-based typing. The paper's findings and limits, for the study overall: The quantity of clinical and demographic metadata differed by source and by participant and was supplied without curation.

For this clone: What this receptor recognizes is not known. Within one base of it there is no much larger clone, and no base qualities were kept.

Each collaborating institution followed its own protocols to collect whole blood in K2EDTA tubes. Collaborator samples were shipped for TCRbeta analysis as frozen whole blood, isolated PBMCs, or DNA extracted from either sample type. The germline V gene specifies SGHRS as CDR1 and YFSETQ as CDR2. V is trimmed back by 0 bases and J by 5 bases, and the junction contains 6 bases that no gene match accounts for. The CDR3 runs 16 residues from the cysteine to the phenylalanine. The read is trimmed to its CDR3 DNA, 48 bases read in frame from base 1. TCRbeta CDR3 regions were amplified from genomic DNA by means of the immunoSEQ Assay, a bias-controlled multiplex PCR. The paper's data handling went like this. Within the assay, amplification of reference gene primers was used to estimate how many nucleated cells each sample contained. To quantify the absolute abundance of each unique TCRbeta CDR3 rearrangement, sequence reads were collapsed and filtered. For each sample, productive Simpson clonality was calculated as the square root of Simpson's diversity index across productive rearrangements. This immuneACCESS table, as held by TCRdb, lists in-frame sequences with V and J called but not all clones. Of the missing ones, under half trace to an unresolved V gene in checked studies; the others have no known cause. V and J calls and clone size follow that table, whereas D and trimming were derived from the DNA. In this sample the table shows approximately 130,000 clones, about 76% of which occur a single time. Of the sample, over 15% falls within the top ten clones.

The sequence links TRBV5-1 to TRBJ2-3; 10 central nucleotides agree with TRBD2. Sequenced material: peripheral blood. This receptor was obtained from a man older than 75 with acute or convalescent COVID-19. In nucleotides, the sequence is TGCGCCAGCAGCTTGGAAGTAGCGGGGGGTATAGATACGCAGTATTTT. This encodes CASSLEVAGGIDTQYF. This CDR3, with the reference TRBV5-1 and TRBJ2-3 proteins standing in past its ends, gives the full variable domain KAGVTQTPRYLIKTRGQQVTLSCSPISGHRSVSWYQQTPGQGLQFLFEYFSETQRNKGNFPGRFSGRQFSNSRSEMNVSTLELGDSALYLCASSLEVAGGIDTQYFGPGTRLTVL.